This is a list of T cell receptor beta chains from one sample in a study of shared clonotypes between healthy human individuals. Measured with immunoSEQ multiplex PCR; TCRdb has only the in-frame clones, and not every one. Among approximately 2.5 million clones listed, more than 90% were seen once. Sequenced material: naive CD4+ T cells sorted from blood. The receptors derive from a man younger than 35 in good health. Each CDR3 is given with its conserved first and last residue. The order of the fields is V gene, clone size, D gene, J gene, CDR3 protein, CDR3 DNA. The D gene is left open where the match is weak. Expanded clones get a size class; other rows say once, few or many, or leave the size out.

>TRBV6-1|NA|NA|TRBJ1-1
CASSRHREYTEAFF
TGTGCCAGCAGCCGACACAGGGAGTACACTGAAGCTTTCTTT
>TRBV5-4|NA|TRBD1|TRBJ2-3
CASSFPGQRTDTQYF
TGTGCCAGCAGCTTCCCGGGACAGCGCACAGATACGCAGTATTTT
>TRBV5-1|few|NA|TRBJ1-5
CASSWGGETQPQHF
TGCGCCAGCAGCTGGGGTGGGGAGACACAGCCCCAGCATTTT
>TRBV30|few|NA|TRBJ1-5
CAWAGVMGQPQHF
TGTGCCTGGGCGGGGGTCATGGGTCAGCCCCAGCATTTT
>TRBV29-1|NA|NA|TRBJ2-7
CSVEKLQGYEQYF
TGCAGCGTTGAGAAACTACAGGGCTACGAGCAGTACTTC
>TRBV2|NA|TRBD1|TRBJ2-7
CASSGTGSYEQYF
TGTGCCAGCTCCGGGACAGGTTCCTACGAGCAGTACTTC
>TRBV6-1|NA|NA|TRBJ2-2
CASSESPQGGTGELFF
TGTGCCAGCAGTGAGAGTCCCCAGGGCGGCACCGGGGAGCTGTTTTTT
>TRBV11-2|NA|NA|TRBJ1-5
CASSLGEGWGQPQHF
TGTGCCAGCAGCTTAGGCGAGGGATGGGGACAGCCCCAGCATTTT
>TRBV7-9|NA|TRBD1|TRBJ1-5
CASSRDRVSNQPQHF
TGTGCCAGCAGCCGGGACAGGGTGAGCAATCAGCCCCAGCATTTT
>TRBV5-1|NA|TRBD1|TRBJ1-5
CASSPDRVSQPQHF
TGCGCCAGCAGCCCGGACAGGGTCAGCCAGCCCCAGCATTTT
>TRBV5-1|NA|TRBD2|TRBJ2-1
CASSLGGTSGYNEQFF
TGCGCCAGCAGCTTGGGTGGGACTAGCGGTTACAATGAGCAGTTCTTC
>TRBV7-9|few|TRBD1|TRBJ1-2
CASSRQGQDGYTF
TGTGCCAGCAGCCGACAGGGCCAAGATGGCTACACCTTC
>TRBV7-2|NA|NA|TRBJ1-5
CASSLGPGLQPQHF
TGTGCCAGCAGCTTAGGTCCGGGGCTTCAGCCCCAGCATTTT
>TRBV10-1|NA|TRBD2|TRBJ2-5
CASSEGDSGGLQETQYF
TGCGCCAGCAGTGAAGGAGATAGCGGGGGCCTCCAAGAGACCCAGTACTTC
>TRBV5-1|once|NA|TRBJ2-7
CASSLGSGPSYEQYF
TGCGCCAGCAGCTTGGGTTCAGGACCTTCCTACGAGCAGTACTTC
>TRBV2|NA|TRBD2|TRBJ2-5
CASSDGLAGGPDAVETQYF
TGTGCCAGCAGTGATGGTTTAGCGGGAGGGCCGGACGCGGTAGAGACCCAGTACTTC
>TRBV5-8|NA|TRBD2|TRBJ2-3
CASSWGSGGPSYTDTQYF
TGTGCCAGCAGCTGGGGGTCGGGAGGGCCCTCCTACACAGATACGCAGTATTTT
>TRBV6-6|NA|NA|TRBJ1-4
CASSGMKLFF
TGTGCCAGCAGCGGGATGAAACTGTTTTTT
>TRBV4-3|NA|NA|TRBJ2-7
CASSQGYLARAYEQYF
TGCGCCAGCAGCCAAGGGTACCTGGCCCGTGCCTACGAGCAGTACTTC
>TRBV6-6|NA|TRBD2|TRBJ2-1
CASSGLAVYNEQFF
TGTGCCAGCAGCGGACTAGCGGTTTACAATGAGCAGTTCTTC
>TRBV10-2|NA|TRBD2|TRBJ2-2
CASSESSGTHTGELFF
TGCGCCAGCAGTGAGTCGAGCGGGACTCACACCGGGGAGCTGTTTTTT
>TRBV5-4|NA|NA|TRBJ2-7
CASSLQGNEQYF
TGTGCCAGCAGCTTGCAGGGAAACGAGCAGTACTTC
>TRBV2|NA|NA|TRBJ1-5
CASSVGTPFNQPQHF
TGTGCCAGCAGTGTCGGGACACCTTTTAATCAGCCCCAGCATTTT
>TRBV10-2|NA|NA|TRBJ2-7
CASSLGTYEQYF
TGCGCCAGCAGCCTCGGGACTTACGAGCAGTACTTC
>TRBV6-1|once|TRBD1|TRBJ2-5
CASTFGQGAWETQYF
TGTGCCAGCACCTTCGGACAGGGGGCCTGGGAGACCCAGTACTTC
>TRBV27|NA|TRBD1|TRBJ2-7
CASSPDRGPWSYEQYF
TGTGCCAGCAGCCCAGACAGGGGCCCGTGGTCCTACGAGCAGTACTTC
>TRBV19|once|NA|TRBJ1-3
CASSRDISGNTIYF
TGTGCCAGTAGCCGGGACATCTCTGGAAACACCATATATTTT
>TRBV13|NA|TRBD2|TRBJ2-7
CASSSRTSGPTYEQYF
TGTGCCAGCAGCTCCCGGACTAGCGGGCCAACCTACGAGCAGTACTTC
>TRBV6-1|NA|NA|TRBJ1-6
CASSDLGAYNSPLHF
TGTGCCAGCAGTGACTTGGGGGCTTACAATTCACCCCTCCACTTT
>TRBV6-9|NA|NA|TRBJ2-1
CASIPNPFF
TGTGCCAGCATCCCTAATCCGTTCTTC
>TRBV5-1|NA|NA|TRBJ2-1
CASSPGTESYNEQFF
TGCGCCAGCAGCCCCGGGACCGAATCCTACAATGAGCAGTTCTTC
>TRBV7-2|NA|TRBD2|TRBJ2-1
CASSSGTSLGVKQFF
TGTGCCAGCAGCTCAGGGACTAGCTTAGGGGTGAAGCAGTTCTTC